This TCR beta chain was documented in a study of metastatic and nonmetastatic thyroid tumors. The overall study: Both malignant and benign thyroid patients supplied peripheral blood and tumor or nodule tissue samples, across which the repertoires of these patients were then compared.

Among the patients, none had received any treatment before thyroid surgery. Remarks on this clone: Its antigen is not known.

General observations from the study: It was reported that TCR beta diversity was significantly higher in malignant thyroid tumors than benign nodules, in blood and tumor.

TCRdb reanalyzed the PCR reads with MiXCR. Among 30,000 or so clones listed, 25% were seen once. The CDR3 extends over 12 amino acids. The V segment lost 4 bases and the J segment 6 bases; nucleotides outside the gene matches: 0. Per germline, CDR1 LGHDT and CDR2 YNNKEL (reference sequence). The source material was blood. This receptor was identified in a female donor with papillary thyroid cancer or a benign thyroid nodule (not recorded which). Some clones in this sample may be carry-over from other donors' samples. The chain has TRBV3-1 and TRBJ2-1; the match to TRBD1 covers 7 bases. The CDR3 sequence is CASSRQGNEQFF. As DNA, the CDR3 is TGTGCCAGCAGCCGACAGGGCAATGAGCAGTTCTTC.